The entry that follows covers one T cell receptor beta chain sequence. This clone was observed a handful of times. Its antigen remains undetermined. The record has no base qualities; no much larger clone is one base away. This specimen belongs to a study of beta chain features in type 1 diabetes (dated 2018 in TCRdb). In terms of the full investigation: Mean age, gender distribution, total cell number and subset yield did not differ between patients and healthy donors. A total of just under 110,000,000 sorted cells were examined across all samples, and RNA yield correlated strongly with the number of cells per subset. In the study, TCRB repertoires of sorted circulating CD4+ T cell subsets from recently diagnosed type 1 diabetes patients were compared with those of matched healthy donors. Regulatory and stem cell-like memory subsets were obtained from only 8 patients and roughly 8 healthy donors, while naive and central memory subsets were obtained from all 30 or so donors.

From each donor, a single peripheral blood sample of around 120 mL on average was drawn into heparinised tubes. Naive, central memory, regulatory and stem cell-like memory CD4+ T cells were sorted on a BD FACSAria II using a panel including CD45RO, CCR7, CD25, CD127, CD95 and CD27. Purity was above 95% for every sorted population. Right away, PBMCs were isolated by Lymphoprep density gradient centrifugation and were stained directly, with no culture step. Samples were stained and sorted in pairs, with one healthy donor and one patient per experiment, so that batch effects were minimized. General findings and caveats noted by the study authors: At VDJ recombination sites, type 1 diabetes patients had fewer insertions and more deleted nucleotides, which implies abnormalities in thymic rearrangement. PCR may preferentially amplify shorter templates, but because patient and control samples were amplified and corrected together, any resulting skew would affect both groups equally. In all four CD4+ subsets, TCRB CDR3 length was moderately but significantly shorter in type 1 diabetes patients. HLA sub-analyses involved small numbers of individuals, so any influence of HLA type on TCRB rearrangement remained unresolved. The naive, central memory and regulatory TCRB repertoires appeared to resemble one another more closely among patients than among healthy donors. Because cDNA was sequenced instead of genomic DNA, highly expressing activated cells could be over-represented, though the groups showed no difference in activation or CD3 levels.

All of the isolated RNA was reverse transcribed with the High Capacity cDNA Reverse Transcription Kit, so expressed TCRB transcripts were sequenced. Deep immunoSEQ sequencing was applied to naive, central memory and regulatory T cell samples, giving an average of roughly 3.3 million total reads per sample. Sorted cells were lysed in RLT buffer and RNA was extracted with DNase-treated RNeasy Micro or Mini kits, depending on cell number. Each cell subset was processed on its own to prevent cross-contamination, while patient and healthy donor samples were processed together. The immunoSEQ multiplex PCR was used to amplify TCRB sequences from cDNA, yielding 87-bp fragments that span the CDR3 region. Sequencing of the amplicons was done on the Illumina HiSeq platform. As for the authors' bioinformatics: PCR bias was corrected computationally using synthetic template baselines, and reads within Hamming distance 2 were collapsed, with unmergeable singletons discarded. Reads were aligned against IMGT to assign V, D and J genes, CDR3 length and insertions or deletions at six rearrangement sites. Within each subset, clonotype counts were normalized to the number of sorted cells before true diversity and Gini coefficients were calculated with the tcR R package. The overlap coefficient, calculated on TCRB nucleotide sequences, was used to measure repertoire sharing. As a proxy for the pre-selection repertoire, out-of-frame TCRB sequences from naive cells were analyzed. Imported from immuneACCESS, the table was reduced by TCRdb to in-frame sequences with V and J called. These copies leave out some clones; in studies compared against another copy, an unresolved V gene accounts for under half, and the cause of the remainder is not known. Clone size and the V and J calls come from that table; the DNA yielded D and trimming. This sample lists 860,000 or so clones; 15% to 20% were detected once. The ten largest clones capture 0.023% of the sample.

V gives up 5 bases and J gives up 3 bases, and the segment between their germline ends measures 16 bases. The CDR3 goes from the cysteine to the phenylalanine over 14 residues. Of the read, only the CDR3 DNA is kept; its 42 bases are in frame from base 1. From the germline V gene, CDR1 is SQVTM and CDR2 is ANQGSEA. Sequences were obtained from naive CD4+ T cells from blood. The cell subset or site label, read with the paper, signifies: true naive CD4+ T cells. This TCR came from a woman between 18 and 29 years old in good health. The chain uses TRBV29-1 and TRBJ1-1, with the D segment identity uncertain. The CDR3 protein is CSVNPGRRDTEAFF. The DNA sequence is given as TGCAGCGTTAACCCCGGCCGTCGTGACACTGAAGCTTTCTTT.